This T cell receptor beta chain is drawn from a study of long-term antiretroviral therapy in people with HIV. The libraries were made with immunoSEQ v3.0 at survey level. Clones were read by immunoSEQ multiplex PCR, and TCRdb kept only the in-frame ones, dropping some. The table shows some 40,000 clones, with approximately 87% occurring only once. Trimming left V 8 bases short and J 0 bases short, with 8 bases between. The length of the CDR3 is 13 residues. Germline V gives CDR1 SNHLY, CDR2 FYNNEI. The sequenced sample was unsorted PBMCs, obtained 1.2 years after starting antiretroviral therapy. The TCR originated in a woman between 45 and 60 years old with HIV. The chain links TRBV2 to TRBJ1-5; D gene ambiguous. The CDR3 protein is CASADNSNQPQHF. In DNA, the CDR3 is TGTGCCAGCGCAGACAATAGCAATCAGCCCCAGCATTTT. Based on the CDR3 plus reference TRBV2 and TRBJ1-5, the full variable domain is EPEVTQTPSHQVTQMGQEVILRCVPISNHLYFYWYRQILGQKVEFLVSFYNNEISEKSEIFDDQFSVERPDGSNFTLKIRSTKLEDSAMYFCASADNSNQPQHFGDGTRLSIL.